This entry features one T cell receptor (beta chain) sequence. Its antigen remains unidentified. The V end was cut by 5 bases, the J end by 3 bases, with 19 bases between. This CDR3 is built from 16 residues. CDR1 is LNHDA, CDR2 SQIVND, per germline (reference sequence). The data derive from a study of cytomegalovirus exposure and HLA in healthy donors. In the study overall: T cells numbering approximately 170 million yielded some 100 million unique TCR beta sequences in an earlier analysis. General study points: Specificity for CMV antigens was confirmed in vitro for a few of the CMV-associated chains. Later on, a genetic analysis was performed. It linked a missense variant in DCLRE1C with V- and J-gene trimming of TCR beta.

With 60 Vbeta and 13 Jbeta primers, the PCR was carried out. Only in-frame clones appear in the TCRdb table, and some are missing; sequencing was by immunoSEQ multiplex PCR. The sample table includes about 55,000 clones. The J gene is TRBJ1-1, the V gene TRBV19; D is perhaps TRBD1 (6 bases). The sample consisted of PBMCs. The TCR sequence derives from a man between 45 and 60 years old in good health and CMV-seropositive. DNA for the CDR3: TGTGCCAGTAGTCCCCTGAGCGGGACAAGGGACACTGAAGCTTTCTTT. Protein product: CASSPLSGTRDTEAFF.